Listed below are T cell receptor beta chains from one sample, sequenced in a study of PD-1 and CTLA-4 blockade in melanoma. The data were produced by immunoSEQ multiplex PCR, yet TCRdb's version contains in-frame clones alone and is incomplete. The sample gives tens of thousands of clones, approximately 90% of which show up once; over 6.5% is in the top ten. The sequencing used CD8+ T cells from peripheral blood, collected from a patient given anti-PD-1 treatment. These receptor sequences come from a human donor with melanoma. CDR3s include the opening cysteine and the closing phenylalanine or tryptophan. Each record gives: V gene, J gene, clone size, D gene, CDR3 protein, CDR3 DNA. A D gene is named only where the DNA matches it firmly. Size is omitted from some rows. Given values are once, few, many or a class for expanded clones.

V: TRBV29-1
J: TRBJ1-2
size: .
D: .
CDR3: CSVDAEGEGYTF
DNA: TGCAGCGTCGACGCGGAGGGAGAGGGCTACACCTTC

V: TRBV14
J: TRBJ2-7
size: .
D: TRBD1
CDR3: CASSRGTGGYYEQYF
DNA: TGTGCCAGCAGCCGAGGGACAGGGGGATATTACGAGCAGTACTTC

V: TRBV5-6
J: TRBJ2-2
size: .
D: .
CDR3: CASSLDLNTGELFF
DNA: TGTGCCAGCAGCTTGGACCTGAACACCGGGGAGCTGTTTTTT

V: TRBV6-5
J: TRBJ1-4
size: once
D: .
CDR3: CASRRQKNEKLFF
DNA: TGTGCCAGCAGAAGACAGAAGAATGAAAAACTGTTTTTT

V: TRBV27
J: TRBJ2-2
size: .
D: .
CDR3: CASSFRGTGELFF
DNA: TGTGCCAGCAGTTTCAGGGGCACCGGGGAGCTGTTTTTT

V: TRBV27
J: TRBJ2-1
size: once
D: .
CDR3: CASSGDPPNEQFF
DNA: TGTGCCAGCAGTGGAGACCCCCCCAATGAGCAGTTCTTC

V: TRBV25-1
J: TRBJ1-1
size: .
D: .
CDR3: CASSGYGFREAFF
DNA: TGTGCCAGCAGCGGGTATGGATTTAGGGAAGCTTTCTTT

V: TRBV21-1
J: TRBJ2-7
size: .
D: .
CDR3: CASSRGGPTSGIPHEQYF
DNA: TGTGCCAGCAGCAGAGGCGGCCCGACTAGCGGGATCCCTCACGAGCAGTACTTC

V: TRBV28
J: TRBJ2-1
size: .
D: TRBD1
CDR3: CASSLTGGNNEQFF
DNA: TGTGCCAGCAGTTTAACAGGGGGTAACAATGAGCAGTTCTTC

V: TRBV5-4
J: TRBJ2-3
size: .
D: .
CDR3: CASSLEPDTQYF
DNA: TGTGCCAGCAGCTTGGAACCGGATACGCAGTATTTT

V: TRBV14
J: TRBJ2-3
size: .
D: .
CDR3: CASSQDYAPGDTQYF
DNA: TGTGCCAGCAGCCAAGACTACGCGCCTGGGGATACGCAGTATTTT

V: TRBV11-3
J: TRBJ2-7
size: few
D: TRBD1
CDR3: CASSHTGEYEQYF
DNA: TGTGCCAGCAGCCATACAGGGGAATACGAGCAGTACTTC

V: TRBV19
J: TRBJ1-5
size: .
D: TRBD1
CDR3: CASGTGGLGNQPQHF
DNA: TGTGCCAGCGGGACAGGGGGCTTAGGGAATCAGCCCCAGCATTTT

V: TRBV27
J: TRBJ1-6
size: .
D: TRBD1
CDR3: CASSPGQGNTYNSPLHF
DNA: TGTGCCAGCAGTCCTGGACAGGGTAACACCTATAATTCACCCCTCCACTTT

V: TRBV24-1
J: TRBJ2-5
size: once
D: TRBD2
CDR3: CATSGLTSPGEETQYF
DNA: TGTGCCACCAGTGGTTTGACTAGCCCCGGGGAAGAGACCCAGTACTTC

V: TRBV12-2
J: TRBJ2-7
size: .
D: .
CDR3: CASRPRVPAGQYF
DNA: TGTGCAAGTCGCCCTAGGGTCCCGGCGGGGCAGTACTTC

V: TRBV10-1
J: TRBJ2-3
size: .
D: .
CDR3: CASSGESVKRDRHTDTQYF
DNA: TGCGCCAGCAGCGGGGAATCCGTGAAGCGGGACAGACACACAGATACGCAGTATTTT

V: TRBV6-1
J: TRBJ1-1
size: .
D: TRBD1
CDR3: CASSEERTGSLNTEAFF
DNA: TGTGCCAGCAGTGAAGAAAGGACAGGATCCCTGAACACTGAAGCTTTCTTT

V: TRBV4-1
J: TRBJ2-7
size: .
D: .
CDR3: CASSQDRGSSYEQYF
DNA: TGCGCCAGCAGCCAAGACAGGGGTAGTTCCTACGAGCAGTACTTC

V: TRBV6-2/TRBV6-3
J: TRBJ2-7
size: .
D: .
CDR3: CASSYEENYEQYF
DNA: TGTGCCAGCAGTTATGAGGAAAACTACGAGCAGTACTTC

V: TRBV15
J: TRBJ1-3
size: .
D: .
CDR3: CATSRGVSGNTIYF
DNA: TGTGCCACCAGCAGAGGGGTTTCTGGAAACACCATATATTTT

V: TRBV25-1
J: TRBJ2-3
size: .
D: TRBD1
CDR3: CASRTGGAVRTDTQYF
DNA: TGTGCCAGCCGGACAGGGGGCGCGGTTAGGACAGATACGCAGTATTTT